The 23 T cell receptor beta chains below were found in one sample sequenced in a study of PD-1 blockade in classical Hodgkin lymphoma. Following autologous stem cell transplantation, relapse occurred in every patient, and exposure to brentuximab vedotin varied. Method: immunoSEQ multiplex PCR; TCRdb's copy keeps in-frame clones and lacks some. The table lists more than 50,000 clones, roughly nine tenths of them singletons. The specimen was peripheral blood mononuclear cells (PBMCs), collected at baseline. Receptor source: a human donor with classical Hodgkin lymphoma.

This chain links TRBV19 with TRBJ1-1; no clear D gene. The length of the CDR3 is 14 residues. Germline-derived CDR1 and CDR2 are LNHDA and SQIVND (reference sequence). Trimming took 1 base from V and 2 from J, leaving 8 bases between them. CDR3 nucleotide sequence: TGTGCCAGTAGTATAGTTCCGGGTAACACTGAAGCTTTCTTT. As protein: CASSIVPGNTEAFF.

The chain combines TRBV27 with TRBJ1-4; TRBD1 aligns across 8 bases. J gave up 5 bases and V 6 bases, and 8 bases lay outside the gene matches. CDR3 size: 15 residues. The germline gives CDR1 MNHEY, CDR2 SMNVEV (reference sequence). The CDR3 region has the DNA TGTGCCAGCAGCTCCGGGACAGGCATAAATGAAAAACTGTTTTTT. This gives the protein CASSSGTGINEKLFF.

This clone was observed a single time. The chain has TRBV10-1 and TRBJ1-4; 8 positions agree with TRBD1. The length of the CDR3 is 17 residues. V was clipped by 1 base and J by 4 bases; unmatched bases: 8. From germline, CDR1 is WNHNN and CDR2 SYGVQD (reference sequence). The CDR3 sequence is CASSELIPGQVNEKLFF. CDR3 DNA: TGCGCCAGCAGTGAGTTAATACCGGGACAGGTTAATGAAAAACTGTTTTTT.

The chain carries TRBV5-4 and TRBJ2-7; TRBD2 matches 8 bases. The germline V gene encodes CDR1 SGHNT and CDR2 YYREEE (reference sequence). The V segment lost 4 bases and the J segment 0 bases; nucleotides outside the gene matches: 15. The CDR3 is 18 residues long. CDR3 sequence (DNA): TGTGCCAGCAGCCCCACCATAAAGAGCGGGGGAGACTCCTACGAGCAGTACTTC. This gives the protein CASSPTIKSGGDSYEQYF.

The chain employs TRBV18 and TRBJ2-2, with no clear D. V was shortened by 2 bases and J by 1 base, with 8 bases between the two germline ends. Germline CDR1 reads KGHSH; CDR2 reads LQKENI. The CDR3 covers 15 residues. CDR3 coding DNA: TGTGCCAGCTCACCAGATGGCCTGAACACCGGGGAGCTGTTTTTT. The encoded protein is CASSPDGLNTGELFF.

This clone was seen only a few times. The chain couples TRBV7-8 to TRBJ2-1; D may be TRBD1 (5 bases). In germline, CDR1 is SGHVS, CDR2 FQNEAQ. Trimming removed 5 bases at V and 4 bases at J, with 9 bases between. The CDR3 has 13 amino acids. CDR3 sequence reads: CASSGASYNEQFF. In DNA form, the CDR3 reads TGTGCCAGCAGCGGGGCATCGTACAATGAGCAGTTCTTC.

As DNA, the CDR3 is TGCGCCAGCAGCCAAGAGGTAGGGAATCACAATCAGCCCCAGCATTTT. It translates to CASSQEVGNHNQPQHF. V usage is TRBV4-1 and J usage is TRBJ1-5; D remains ambiguous. Germline V lookup: CDR1 MGHRA, CDR2 YSYEKL. The CDR3 spans 16 residues. V lost 0 bases and J lost 3, with 12 bases in between.

CDR3 loop: CASSLFWDSYGYTF. In DNA, the CDR3 is TGTGCCAGCAGTTTATTCTGGGACAGCTATGGCTACACCTTC. This chain connects TRBV28 to TRBJ1-2, with TRBD1 identical over 7 bases. Germline V gives CDR1 MDHEN, CDR2 SYDVKM. The CDR3 spans 14 residues. Trimming at V came to 1 base and at J to 4 bases, leaving 3 bases not matched to a gene.

The rearrangement links TRBV19 to TRBJ2-7, with a tentative D call TRBD1 (5 bases). V was cut by 3 bases and J by 2 bases, with 14 bases left in between. Germline V gene sequence: CDR1 LNHDA, CDR2 SQIVND (reference sequence). The CDR3 sequence is 15 residues long. In DNA, the CDR3 is TGTGCCAGTAGTATGCGACAGTACGGTACCTACGAGCAGTACTTC. Residues: CASSMRQYGTYEQYF. The full variable domain, with the rest looked up from reference TRBV19 and TRBJ2-7, is DGGITQSPKYLFRKEGQNVTLSCEQNLNHDAMYWYRQDPGQGLRLIYYSQIVNDFQKGDIAEGYSVSREKKESFPLTVTSAQKNPTAFYLCASSMRQYGTYEQYFGPGTRLTVT.

This clone was found once. The chain carries TRBV28 and TRBJ2-7; a weak D match, TRBD1 (5 bases). The CDR3 length is 14 residues. V was pared by 5 bases and J by 5 bases, with 16 bases between. Germline CDR1 MDHEN, CDR2 SYDVKM. The CDR3 region has the DNA TGTGCCAGCAGTCTAGACGTGATCAGGGACGAGCAGTACTTC. The encoded protein is CASSLDVIRDEQYF. Together with reference TRBV28 and TRBJ2-7, the CDR3 gives the full variable domain: DVKVTQSSRYLVKRTGEKVFLECVQDMDHENMFWYRQDPGLGLRLIYFSYDVKMKEKGDIPEGYSVSREKKERFSLILESASTNQTSMYLCASSLDVIRDEQYFGPGTRLTVT.

J is TRBJ2-7 and V is TRBV27, with a tentative D call TRBD2 (5 bases). The V gene lost 1 base and the J gene lost 1 base, with 8 bases spanning the gap. This CDR3 region has 14 residues. Germline assignment: CDR1 MNHEY and CDR2 SMNVEV (reference sequence). The CDR3: CASSLFGESYEQYF. DNA of the CDR3: TGTGCCAGCAGTTTATTCGGGGAGTCCTACGAGCAGTACTTC.

J is TRBJ2-5 and V is TRBV11-2, with 11 nucleotides matching TRBD2. Trimming took 4 bases from V and 4 from J; bases not matched to a gene: 8. Germline V CDR1 and CDR2: SGHAT, FQNNGV. This CDR3 has 16 amino acids. CDR3 residues: CASSSLAGGVGETQYF. In nucleotides, the CDR3 is TGTGCCAGCAGCTCCCTAGCGGGGGGCGTTGGAGAGACCCAGTACTTC. Supplemented by reference TRBV11-2 and TRBJ2-5, the full variable domain reads EAGVAQSPRYKIIEKRQSVAFWCNPISGHATLYWYQQILGQGPKLLIQFQNNGVVDDSQLPKDRFSAERLKGVDSTLKIQPAKLEDSAVYLCASSSLAGGVGETQYFGPGTRLLVL.

This chain joins TRBV6-1 and TRBJ1-5; perhaps TRBD1 as D (6 bases). The germline V gene has CDR1 MNHNS and CDR2 SASEGT. The length of the CDR3 is 13 residues. V lost 8 bases, J lost 3 bases, and 11 bases lay in between. As DNA, the CDR3 is TGTGCCAGCGTCGGGGGCTACAATCAGCCCCAGCATTTT. It is translated as CASVGGYNQPQHF.

The chain couples TRBV29-1 to TRBJ2-3; TRBD1 agrees at 7 bases. CDR3 length equals 13 residues. Germline V CDR1 and CDR2: SQVTM, ANQGSEA. V was pared by 3 bases and J by 0 bases, with 0 bases of the junction left unmatched. In DNA, the CDR3 is TGCAGCGTTGAGACAGGGAGCACAGATACGCAGTATTTT. Translated, it gives CSVETGSTDTQYF.

This chain uses TRBV5-1 with TRBJ1-1; 7 nucleotides match TRBD1. The V and J ends lost 4 bases and 1 base, in that order; junction bases with no gene match: 7. This CDR3 contains 15 residues. Germline V gene data show CDR1 as SGHRS and CDR2 as YFSETQ. The CDR3 sequence is CASSQTGAANTEAFF. CDR3 in DNA: TGCGCCAGCAGCCAAACAGGGGCTGCGAACACTGAAGCTTTCTTT.

The chain links TRBV10-3 to TRBJ2-5; TRBD1 agrees at 9 bases. The CDR3 extends over 14 amino acids. The V and J ends lost 4 bases and 2 bases, in that order; junction bases with no gene match: 2. The germline V gene encodes CDR1 ENHRY and CDR2 SYGVKD. CDR3 in amino acids: CAISAGQGQETQYF. DNA for the CDR3: TGTGCCATCAGTGCAGGACAGGGGCAAGAGACCCAGTACTTC.

The V and J genes are TRBV6-6 and TRBJ2-5; 10 bases map to TRBD1. J lost 4 bases, V lost 2 bases, and 4 bases had no gene match. The CDR3 runs 15 residues. Per germline, CDR1 MNHNY and CDR2 SVGAGI (reference sequence). The CDR3 nucleotides read TGTGCCAGCAGTTACGGGGACAGGGGAGGAGAGACCCAGTACTTC. This sequence encodes CASSYGDRGGETQYF.

J is TRBJ2-2 and V is TRBV15; 7 bases fit TRBD1. The CDR3 contains 14 residues. V shed 1 base and J 8 bases; nucleotides not matched to a gene: 4. Germline values: CDR1 LNHNV, CDR2 YYDKDF (reference sequence). The CDR3 region is CATSRAGTVGELFF. The CDR3 DNA is TGTGCCACCAGCAGAGCCGGGACAGTTGGGGAGCTGTTTTTT.

This clone appeared once. The V and J genes are TRBV4-1 and TRBJ2-5; 14 bases line up with TRBD2. The CDR3 runs 19 residues. Germline trimming cut 0 bases from V and 5 bases from J; bases unmatched to any gene: 11. The V gene's germline CDR1 is MGHRA and CDR2 YSYEKL. The CDR3 region is CASSQDMVGLAGVAETQYF. DNA for the CDR3: TGCGCCAGCAGCCAAGATATGGTGGGACTAGCGGGAGTTGCCGAGACCCAGTACTTC.

The count of this clone is one. V and J are TRBV10-3 and TRBJ2-5; weak D call: TRBD2 (6 bases). The CDR3 spans 15 residues. V was pared by 2 bases and J by 2 bases, with 12 bases between. Germline CDR1 is ENHRY and CDR2 is SYGVKD. The CDR3 protein is CAISEAGTAQETQYF. In nucleotides, the CDR3 is TGTGCCATCAGTGAGGCCGGGACTGCACAAGAGACCCAGTACTTC.

This clone was found once. The rearrangement uses TRBV28 and TRBJ2-3; 8 bases are shared with TRBD2. Germline values: CDR1 MDHEN, CDR2 SYDVKM. After removal of 6 bases from V and 5 bases from J, the junction contained 4 bases not matched to a gene. The CDR3 has 13 amino acids. This CDR3 is CASRSGRVDTQYF. CDR3 DNA: TGTGCCAGCAGATCCGGGAGGGTAGATACGCAGTATTTT.

The chain is built from TRBV23-1 and TRBJ1-1; TRBD1 aligns across 8 bases. TRBV23-1 is classed as an ORF, of uncertain function. V lost 5 bases and J lost 0; bases outside the gene matches: 2. CDR3 length: 14 amino acids. The DNA of the CDR3 is TGCGCCAGCAGTTGGGACAGGATGAACACTGAAGCTTTCTTT. This translates into CASSWDRMNTEAFF.

This chain joins TRBV7-9 and TRBJ1-1, with unresolved D. The germline V gene has CDR1 SEHNR and CDR2 FQNEAQ (reference sequence). This CDR3 contains 15 residues. V dropped 7 bases and J dropped 0 bases, with 15 bases sitting between them. The CDR3 DNA is TGTGCCAGCATCCCTTTATCCAGCATGAACACTGAAGCTTTCTTT. Residues: CASIPLSSMNTEAFF. The full variable domain, completed using reference TRBV7-9 and TRBJ1-1, is DTGVSQNPRHKITKRGQNVTFRCDPISEHNRLYWYRQTLGQGPEFLTYFQNEAQLEKSRLLSDRFSAERPKGSFSTLEIQRTEQGDSAMYLCASIPLSSMNTEAFFGQGTRLTVV.